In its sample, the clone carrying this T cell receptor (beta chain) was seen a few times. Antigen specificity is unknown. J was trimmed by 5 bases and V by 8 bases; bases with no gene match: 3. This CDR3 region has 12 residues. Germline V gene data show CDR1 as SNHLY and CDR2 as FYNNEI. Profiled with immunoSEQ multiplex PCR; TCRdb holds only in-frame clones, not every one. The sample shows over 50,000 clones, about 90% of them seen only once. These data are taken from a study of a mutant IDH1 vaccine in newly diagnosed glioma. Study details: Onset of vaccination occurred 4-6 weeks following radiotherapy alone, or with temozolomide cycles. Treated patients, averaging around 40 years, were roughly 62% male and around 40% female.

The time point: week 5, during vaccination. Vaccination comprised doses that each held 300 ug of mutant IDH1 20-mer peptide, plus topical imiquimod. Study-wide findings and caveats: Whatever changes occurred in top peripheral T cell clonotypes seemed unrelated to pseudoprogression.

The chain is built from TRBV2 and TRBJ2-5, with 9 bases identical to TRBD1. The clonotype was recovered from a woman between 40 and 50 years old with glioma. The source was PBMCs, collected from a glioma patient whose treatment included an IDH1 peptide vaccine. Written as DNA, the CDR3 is TGTGCCAGCCGTGGACAGGGGGAGACCCAGTACTTC. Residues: CASRGQGETQYF.